This T cell receptor beta chain comes out of a study of cytomegalovirus exposure and HLA in healthy donors. Study results and limitations: Presence/absence analysis assumed near-uniform sequencing depth across donors. When the data were analyzed later, several of the most significant clusters appeared to be linked to common viral pathogens. A few V segments could not be told apart, such as TRBV6-2 and TRBV6-3, and were left out.

PCR used 60 Vbeta primers and 13 Jbeta primers. Using immunoSEQ multiplex PCR, the repertoire was profiled, and TCRdb retains in-frame clones only, with some absent. Of some 120,000 clones detected, around 10% appear once; the ten largest clones hold 3%. This clone appeared a single time. No antigen is known for it. Trimming removed 4 bases from V and 4 bases from J; junction bases left unmatched: 11. CDR3 length: 16 amino acids. CDR1 and CDR2 from the germline V gene are MNHEY and SMNVEV (reference sequence). Sequenced sample: PBMCs. The origin of this receptor is a man aged 30 to 39 in good health and CMV-seronegative. This rearrangement joins TRBV27 to TRBJ2-3, with 7 nucleotides matching TRBD1. The CDR3 reads CASSSMTGKVADTQYF. The CDR3 nucleotides are TGTGCCAGCAGTTCAATGACAGGGAAGGTAGCAGATACGCAGTATTTT.